One and the same sample provided the 19 T cell receptor beta chains below, sequenced in a study of CD8 T cell repertoires and HIV-1 epitope variants. These receptors are not linked to any known antigen. Measured with immunoSEQ multiplex PCR; TCRdb has only the in-frame clones, and not every one. The table lists 1,000 to 1,200 clones, 60% to 85% of them singletons. The source material was cultured CD8+ T cells derived from PBMCs. The receptors shown here come from a male donor with HIV.

The V gene is TRBV10-3, the J gene TRBJ1-1; D may be TRBD1 (6 bases). This CDR3 is built from 17 residues. V gave up 6 bases and J gave up 1 base, with 21 bases separating them. Germline V CDR1 and CDR2: ENHRY, SYGVKD. DNA for the CDR3: TGTGCCATCAGAGTAGGAAGCGACGGGACAAGGAACACTGAAGCTTTCTTT. Residues: CAIRVGSDGTRNTEAFF.

The chain has TRBV10-3 and TRBJ2-1; 7 bases agree with TRBD1. CDR1 ENHRY and CDR2 SYGVKD come from the germline V gene. Losses at the gene ends were 6 bases for V and 8 bases for J; bases not matched to a gene: 16. CDR3 length: 16 residues. CDR3 region: CAISGNRDSPSYEQFF. The CDR3 DNA is TGTGCCATCAGCGGAAACCGGGACAGCCCCTCATATGAGCAGTTCTTC.

This sequence joins TRBV5-1 and TRBJ2-5; 7 bases match TRBD1. The CDR3 spans 15 residues. Trimming removed 4 bases from V and 2 bases from J; junction bases left unmatched: 8. In germline, CDR1 is SGHRS, CDR2 YFSETQ. The CDR3 reads CASSPVSGQQETQYF. CDR3 DNA sequence: TGCGCCAGCAGCCCCGTTTCGGGACAGCAAGAGACCCAGTACTTC.

This clone ranks as hyperexpanded. This chain connects TRBV13 to TRBJ2-5, with D perhaps TRBD2 (5 bases). Germline CDR1 is PRHDT and CDR2 is FYEKMQ (reference sequence). CDR3 size: 15 residues. The germline V and J ends were trimmed by 4 bases and 2 bases, with 14 bases remaining between them. The CDR3 sequence is CASSSAGIDQETQYF. The CDR3 nucleotides are TGTGCCAGCAGCTCCGCCGGGATAGATCAAGAGACCCAGTACTTC.

This chain connects TRBV5-5 to TRBJ2-1; 8 bases are a match to TRBD2. This CDR3 has 14 residues. CDR1 and CDR2 (germline): SGHKS, YYEKEE (reference sequence). V was clipped by 4 bases and J by 6 bases; unmatched bases: 6. For the CDR3, the DNA is TGTGCCAGCAGCCCCTGGACTAGCCCCAATGAGCAGTTCTTC. Translated: CASSPWTSPNEQFF.

This chain joins TRBV19 and TRBJ2-1, with TRBD2 as a possible D gene (6 bases). The ends were cut back, 1 base at V and 2 bases at J, with 12 bases in the middle. Germline V gives CDR1 LNHDA, CDR2 SQIVND (reference sequence). The length of the CDR3 is 16 residues. The CDR3 sequence: CASSIGWGVAYNEQFF. The CDR3 region has the DNA TGTGCCAGTAGTATAGGATGGGGGGTCGCCTACAATGAGCAGTTCTTC.

The chain links TRBV6-1 to TRBJ2-1; D is perhaps TRBD1 (5 bases). The CDR3 is 13 residues long. Germline V lookup: CDR1 MNHNS, CDR2 SASEGT. V was clipped by 7 bases and J by 0 bases, with 7 bases between them. Written as DNA, the CDR3 is TGTGCCAGCAAAGGGGACTCCTACAATGAGCAGTTCTTC. Amino acids: CASKGDSYNEQFF.

This clone was seen a handful of times. The chain has TRBV5-4 and TRBJ1-5; D possibly corresponds to TRBD1 (6 bases). From germline, CDR1 is SGHNT and CDR2 YYREEE (reference sequence). V dropped 3 bases and J dropped 1 base, with 8 bases sitting between them. The CDR3 length is 14 residues. The CDR3 protein is CASSYGQSNQPQHF. The CDR3 bases are TGTGCCAGCAGCTATGGACAGAGCAATCAGCCCCAGCATTTT.

The CDR3 DNA is TGTGCCAGCAGCCCGATTCTGACAGCAGGTTTTCAGCCCCAGCATTTT. Encoded protein: CASSPILTAGFQPQHF. The genes are TRBV7-9 and TRBJ1-5; the D gene is possibly TRBD1 (5 bases). With 5 bases removed from V and 6 bases from J, the gap between germline ends came to 20 bases. The germline V gene has CDR1 SEHNR and CDR2 FQNEAQ (reference sequence). CDR3 size: 16 residues.

The chain has TRBV7-8 and TRBJ2-1; D gene ambiguous. The CDR3 length is 17 residues. Trimming removed 1 base from V and 0 bases from J, with 13 bases in between. The germline V gene encodes CDR1 SGHVS and CDR2 FQNEAQ. The CDR3 sequence: CASSLVIGRSSYNEQFF. The CDR3 region has the DNA TGTGCCAGCAGCTTAGTAATCGGCAGGTCCTCCTACAATGAGCAGTTCTTC.

J is TRBJ1-4 and V is TRBV9, with TRBD1 matching over 7 bases. V lost 4 bases to trimming and J lost 3 bases; unmatched junction nucleotides: 6. Germline V gene lookup returns CDR1 SGDLS and CDR2 YYNGEE. The CDR3 is 15 residues long. DNA of the CDR3: TGTGCCAGCAGCCCAAGGGACAGTTCTAATGAAAAACTGTTTTTT. Its translation is CASSPRDSSNEKLFF.

This CDR3 is CASSPGTSYEQYF. The CDR3, as DNA: TGTGCCAGCAGTCCCGGGACCTCCTACGAGCAGTACTTC. The chain links TRBV28 to TRBJ2-7; D could derive from TRBD1 or TRBD2 (5 bases each). Deletions cut 5 bases from V and 0 bases from J, with 8 bases between. This CDR3 contains 13 residues. Germline loops: CDR1 MDHEN, CDR2 SYDVKM.

The genes are TRBV27 and TRBJ2-5; tentative D call: TRBD2 (5 bases). The CDR3 totals 15 residues. The V gene's germline CDR1 is MNHEY and CDR2 SMNVEV (reference sequence). V was clipped by 0 bases and J by 2 bases, with 10 bases between them. The CDR3: CASSLSFGGQETQYF. The DNA for the CDR3 is TGTGCCAGCAGTTTATCTTTCGGAGGACAAGAGACCCAGTACTTC.

This clone was recorded a few times. DNA of the CDR3: TGTGCCACCAGCGCGGGCACAGATACGCAGTATTTT. Amino acid sequence: CATSAGTDTQYF. The V gene is TRBV15, the J gene TRBJ2-3; D is undetermined. Germline V gene lookup returns CDR1 LNHNV and CDR2 YYDKDF (reference sequence). The CDR3 has 12 residues. V was cut by 5 bases and J by 1 base, with 4 bases left in between. The whole variable domain, remainder taken from reference TRBV15 and TRBJ2-3, is DAMVIQNPRYQVTQFGKPVTLSCSQTLNHNVMYWYQQKSSQAPKLLFHYYDKDFNNEADTPDNFQSRRPNTSFCFLDIRSPGLGDTAMYLCATSAGTDTQYFGPGTRLTVL.

This chain connects TRBV29-1 to TRBJ2-7; no definite D call. Germline CDR1 and CDR2: SQVTM and ANQGSEA. With 0 bases removed from V and 3 bases from J, the gap between germline ends came to 9 bases. The CDR3 extends over 13 amino acids. CDR3 in amino acids: CSVEDLVDYEQYF. CDR3 nucleotide sequence: TGCAGCGTTGAAGATCTCGTAGACTACGAGCAGTACTTC.

This clone appeared a few times. The V call is TRBV28, the J call TRBJ1-1; TRBD1 aligns across 8 bases. The germline gives CDR1 MDHEN, CDR2 SYDVKM. CDR3 size: 13 residues. V was pared by 5 bases and J by 8 bases, with 7 bases of the junction left unmatched. CDR3 in DNA: TGTGCCAGCAGTCCCATTGGGACAGGAGAAGCTTTCTTT. It is translated as CASSPIGTGEAFF. Full variable domain (rest looked up from reference TRBV28 and TRBJ1-1): DVKVTQSSRYLVKRTGEKVFLECVQDMDHENMFWYRQDPGLGLRLIYFSYDVKMKEKGDIPEGYSVSREKKERFSLILESASTNQTSMYLCASSPIGTGEAFFGQGTRLTVV.

This rearrangement joins TRBV28 to TRBJ1-1; D possibly corresponds to TRBD1 (6 bases). Germline V gene data show CDR1 as MDHEN and CDR2 as SYDVKM. This CDR3 is built from 14 residues. Trimming left V 10 bases short and J 1 base short, with 16 bases between. CDR3 in amino acids: CATFPTGSNTEAFF. The CDR3 DNA follows: TGTGCCACCTTTCCGACAGGCTCGAACACTGAAGCTTTCTTT.

This chain connects TRBV29-1 to TRBJ2-3; TRBD2 agrees at 7 bases. Trimming removed 4 bases from V and 1 base from J; junction bases left unmatched: 5. The CDR3 has 14 residues. Per the germline V gene, CDR1 is SQVTM and CDR2 is ANQGSEA. For the CDR3, the DNA is TGCAGCGTTGCGGGGGGAGTAGGCACAGATACGCAGTATTTT. Its translation is CSVAGGVGTDTQYF.

The genes are TRBV7-9 and TRBJ2-1; the match to TRBD2 covers 13 bases. Losses at the gene ends were 3 bases for V and 10 bases for J; bases not matched to a gene: 3. The CDR3 runs to 14 residues. CDR1 is SEHNR, CDR2 FQNEAQ, per germline (reference sequence). As DNA, the CDR3 is TGTGCCAGCAGCTTTGGGACTAGCGGGACAGAGCAGTTCTTC. This encodes CASSFGTSGTEQFF. The whole variable domain, remainder taken from reference TRBV7-9 and TRBJ2-1, is DTGVSQNPRHKITKRGQNVTFRCDPISEHNRLYWYRQTLGQGPEFLTYFQNEAQLEKSRLLSDRFSAERPKGSFSTLEIQRTEQGDSAMYLCASSFGTSGTEQFFGPGTRLTVL.